This TCR beta chain was identified during a study of persistence of HIV-infected CD4 T cells. Sequencing used immunoSEQ version 4 in survey mode. TCRdb's copy holds only in-frame clones and misses some; the assay was immunoSEQ multiplex PCR. Found here are more than 35,000 clones, approximately 90% of them singletons; the top ten hold approximately 1.8%. A note on this clone: Its antigen is still unknown.

After removal of 6 bases from V and 4 bases from J, the junction contained 7 bases not matched to a gene. Germline assignment: CDR1 MNHEY and CDR2 SVGAGI. The CDR3 has 15 residues. Study-wide results and limits: TCRbeta richness was lower in CMV- and Gag-responding cells than in anti-CD3/anti-CD28-responding cells.

This nonspecific control used anti-CD3/anti-CD28 bead stimulation of CD4+ T cells. Sorting of responding CD4+ T cells relied on upregulated CD40 ligand together with CD69. PBMCs were depleted of CD8+ T cells before stimulation. The chain joins TRBV6-5 to TRBJ1-5; 9 bases are shared with TRBD1. This sequence originates from an adult man with HIV who was CMV-seropositive. Sequencing used CD4+ T cells sorted from PBMCs after roughly 18-hour stimulation, obtained from a patient who received antiretroviral therapy. Written as DNA, the CDR3 is TGTGCCAGCAGCCTCGGGACAGGGTGGAATCAGCCCCAGCATTTT. Translating gives CASSLGTGWNQPQHF.